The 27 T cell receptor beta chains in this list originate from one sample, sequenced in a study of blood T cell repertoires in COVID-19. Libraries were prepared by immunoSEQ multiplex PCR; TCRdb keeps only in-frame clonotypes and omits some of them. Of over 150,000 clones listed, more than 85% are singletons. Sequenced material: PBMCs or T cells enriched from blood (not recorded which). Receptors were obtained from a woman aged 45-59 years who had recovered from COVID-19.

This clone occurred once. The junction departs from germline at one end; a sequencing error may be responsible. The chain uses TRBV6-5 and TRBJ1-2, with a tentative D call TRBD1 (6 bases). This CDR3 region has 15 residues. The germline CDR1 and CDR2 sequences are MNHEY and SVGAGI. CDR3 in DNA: TGTGCCAACAGTTACTCGAGCGGGGGCGCGGATGGCTACACCTTC. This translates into CANSYSSGGADGYTF.

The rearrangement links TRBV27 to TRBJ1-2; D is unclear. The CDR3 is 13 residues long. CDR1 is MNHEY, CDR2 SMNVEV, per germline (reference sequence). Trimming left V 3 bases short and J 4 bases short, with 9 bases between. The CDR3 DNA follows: TGTGCCAGCAGTTTTGGTTCCAGCTATGGCTACACCTTC. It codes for CASSFGSSYGYTF.

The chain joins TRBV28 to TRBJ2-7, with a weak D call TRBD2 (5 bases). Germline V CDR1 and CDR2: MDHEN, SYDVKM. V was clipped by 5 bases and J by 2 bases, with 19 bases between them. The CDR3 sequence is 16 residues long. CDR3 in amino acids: CASSPTVWRAPYEQYF. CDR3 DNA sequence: TGTGCCAGCAGTCCTACGGTCTGGCGGGCCCCCTACGAGCAGTACTTC.

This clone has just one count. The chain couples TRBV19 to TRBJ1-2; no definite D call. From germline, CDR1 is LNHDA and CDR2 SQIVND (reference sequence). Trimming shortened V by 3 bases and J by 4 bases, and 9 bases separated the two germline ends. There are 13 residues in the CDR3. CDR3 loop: CASSIGQFYGYTF. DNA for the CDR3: TGTGCCAGTAGTATTGGTCAGTTCTATGGCTACACCTTC. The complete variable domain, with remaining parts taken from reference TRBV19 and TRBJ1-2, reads DGGITQSPKYLFRKEGQNVTLSCEQNLNHDAMYWYRQDPGQGLRLIYYSQIVNDFQKGDIAEGYSVSREKKESFPLTVTSAQKNPTAFYLCASSIGQFYGYTFGSGTRLTVV.

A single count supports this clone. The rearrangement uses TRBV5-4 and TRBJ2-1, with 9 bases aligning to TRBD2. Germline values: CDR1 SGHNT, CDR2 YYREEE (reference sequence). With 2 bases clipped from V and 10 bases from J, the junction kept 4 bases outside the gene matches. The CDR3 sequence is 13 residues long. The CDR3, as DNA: TGTGCCAGCAGCTTTGGGACTAGCTGGGAGCAGTTCTTC. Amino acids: CASSFGTSWEQFF.

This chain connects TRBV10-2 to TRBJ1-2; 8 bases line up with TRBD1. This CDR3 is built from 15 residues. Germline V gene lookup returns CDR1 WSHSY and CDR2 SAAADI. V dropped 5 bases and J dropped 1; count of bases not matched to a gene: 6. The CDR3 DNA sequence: TGCGCCAGCAGTTCAGACAGGGGTGGTAACTATGGCTACACCTTC. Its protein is CASSSDRGGNYGYTF.

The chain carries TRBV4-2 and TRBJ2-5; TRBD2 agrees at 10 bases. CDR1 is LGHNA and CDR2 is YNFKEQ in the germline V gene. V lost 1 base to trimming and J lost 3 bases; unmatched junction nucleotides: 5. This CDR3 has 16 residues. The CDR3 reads CASSQGGLAGEETQYF. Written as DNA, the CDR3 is TGTGCCAGCAGCCAAGGGGGGCTAGCGGGAGAAGAGACCCAGTACTTC.

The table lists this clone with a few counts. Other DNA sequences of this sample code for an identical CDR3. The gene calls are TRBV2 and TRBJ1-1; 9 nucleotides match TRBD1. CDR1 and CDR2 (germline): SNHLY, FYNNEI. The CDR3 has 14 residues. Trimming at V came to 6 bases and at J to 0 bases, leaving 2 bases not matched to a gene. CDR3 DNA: TGTGCCAGCAGCTACAGGGGGCTGAACACTGAAGCTTTCTTT. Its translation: CASSYRGLNTEAFF.

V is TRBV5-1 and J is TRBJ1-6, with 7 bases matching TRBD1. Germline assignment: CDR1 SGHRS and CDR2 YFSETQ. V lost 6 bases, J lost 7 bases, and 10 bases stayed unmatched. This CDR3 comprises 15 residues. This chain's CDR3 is CASKQGNLGNSPLHF. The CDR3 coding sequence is TGCGCCAGCAAACAGGGGAACTTGGGGAATTCACCCCTCCACTTT.

The CDR3 DNA is TGTGCCAGCAGCTTGGTCAGGGAGGTCCACGAGCAGTACTTC. It is translated as CASSLVREVHEQYF. The chain joins TRBV5-6 to TRBJ2-7; TRBD2 is a possible D gene (6 bases). The CDR3 contains 14 residues. V was pared by 0 bases and J by 5 bases, with 12 bases between. From germline, CDR1 is SGHDT and CDR2 YYEEEE.

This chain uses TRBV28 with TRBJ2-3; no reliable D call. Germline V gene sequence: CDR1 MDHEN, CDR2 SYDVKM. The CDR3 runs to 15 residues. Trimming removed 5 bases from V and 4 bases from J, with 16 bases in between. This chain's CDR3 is CASSNGVGSADTQYF. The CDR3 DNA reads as TGTGCCAGCAGTAACGGTGTCGGGTCCGCAGATACGCAGTATTTT.

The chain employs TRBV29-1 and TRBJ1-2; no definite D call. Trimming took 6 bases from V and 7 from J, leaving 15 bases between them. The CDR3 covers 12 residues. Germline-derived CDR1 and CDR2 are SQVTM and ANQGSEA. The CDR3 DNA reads TGCAGCGTAAGTGCGAGAGCAGGTGGCTACACCTTC. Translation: CSVSARAGGYTF.

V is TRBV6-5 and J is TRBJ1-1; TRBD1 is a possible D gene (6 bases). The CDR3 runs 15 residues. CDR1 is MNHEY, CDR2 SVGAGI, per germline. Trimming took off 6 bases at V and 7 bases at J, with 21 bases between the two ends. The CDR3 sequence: CASSAHRAHGDEAFF. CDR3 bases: TGTGCCAGCAGCGCCCACAGGGCCCATGGGGATGAAGCTTTCTTT.

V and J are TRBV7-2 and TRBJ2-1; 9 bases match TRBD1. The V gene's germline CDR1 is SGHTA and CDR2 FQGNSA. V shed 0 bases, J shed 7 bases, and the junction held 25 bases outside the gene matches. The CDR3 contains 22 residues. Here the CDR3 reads CASSLAFYPIRRQGVMSNEQFF. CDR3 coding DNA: TGTGCCAGCAGCTTAGCTTTTTACCCGATTAGACGACAGGGGGTGATGAGTAATGAGCAGTTCTTC.

CDR3 loop: CASSQDPGTENQPQHF. The DNA for the CDR3 is TGTGCCAGCAGCCAAGATCCCGGGACAGAAAATCAGCCCCAGCATTTT. The chain employs TRBV3-1 (or the pseudogene TRBV3-2) and TRBJ1-5; 7 nucleotides line up with TRBD1. The V gene's germline CDR1 is LGHDT and CDR2 YNNKEL (reference sequence). With V trimmed by 0 bases and J by 4 bases, 6 bases remained unmatched. The CDR3 loop spans 16 amino acids.

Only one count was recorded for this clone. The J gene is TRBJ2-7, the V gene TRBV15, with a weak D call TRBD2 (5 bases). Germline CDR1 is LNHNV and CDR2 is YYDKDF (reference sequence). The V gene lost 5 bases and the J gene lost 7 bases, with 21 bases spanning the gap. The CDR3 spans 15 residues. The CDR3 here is CATSGAATGSGEQYF. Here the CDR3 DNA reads TGTGCCACCAGCGGAGCGGCTACGGGATCGGGGGAGCAGTACTTC.

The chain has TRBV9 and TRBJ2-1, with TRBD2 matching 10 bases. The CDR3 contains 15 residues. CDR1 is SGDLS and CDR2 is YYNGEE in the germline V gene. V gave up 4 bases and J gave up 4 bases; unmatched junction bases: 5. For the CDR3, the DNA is TGTGCCAGCAGCAAAGGACTAGCGGAGTACAATGAGCAGTTCTTC. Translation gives CASSKGLAEYNEQFF.

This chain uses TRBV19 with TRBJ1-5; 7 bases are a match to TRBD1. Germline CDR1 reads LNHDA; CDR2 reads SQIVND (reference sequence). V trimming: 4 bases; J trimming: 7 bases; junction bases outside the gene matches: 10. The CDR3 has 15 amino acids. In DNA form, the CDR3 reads TGTGCCAGTAGTAGAGACAGGGATATTGCGCAGCCCCAGCATTTT. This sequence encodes CASSRDRDIAQPQHF.

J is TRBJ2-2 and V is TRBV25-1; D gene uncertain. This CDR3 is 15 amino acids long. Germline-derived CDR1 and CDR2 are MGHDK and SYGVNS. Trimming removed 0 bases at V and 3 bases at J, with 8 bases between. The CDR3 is CASSEYTSDTGELFF. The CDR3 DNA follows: TGTGCCAGCAGTGAATACACGTCAGACACCGGGGAGCTGTTTTTT.

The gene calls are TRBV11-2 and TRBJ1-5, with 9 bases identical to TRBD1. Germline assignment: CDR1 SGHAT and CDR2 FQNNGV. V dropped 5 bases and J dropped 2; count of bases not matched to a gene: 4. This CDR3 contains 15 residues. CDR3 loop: CASSPRTGGNQPQHF. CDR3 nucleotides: TGTGCCAGCAGCCCCCGGACAGGGGGCAATCAGCCCCAGCATTTT.

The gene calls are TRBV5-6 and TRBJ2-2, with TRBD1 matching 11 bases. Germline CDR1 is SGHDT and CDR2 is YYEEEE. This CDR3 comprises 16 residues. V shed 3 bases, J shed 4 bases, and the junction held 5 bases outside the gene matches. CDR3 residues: CASSSDRGRGTGELFF. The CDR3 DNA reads TGTGCCAGCAGCTCGGACAGGGGGCGCGGCACCGGGGAGCTGTTTTTT.

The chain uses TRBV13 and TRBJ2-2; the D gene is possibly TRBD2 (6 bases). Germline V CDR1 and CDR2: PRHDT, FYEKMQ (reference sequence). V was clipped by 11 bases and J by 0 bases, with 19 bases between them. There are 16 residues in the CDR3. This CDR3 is CAGRRGAPSNTGELFF. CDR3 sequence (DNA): TGTGCCGGGCGGCGGGGCGCGCCTTCGAACACCGGGGAGCTGTTTTTT.

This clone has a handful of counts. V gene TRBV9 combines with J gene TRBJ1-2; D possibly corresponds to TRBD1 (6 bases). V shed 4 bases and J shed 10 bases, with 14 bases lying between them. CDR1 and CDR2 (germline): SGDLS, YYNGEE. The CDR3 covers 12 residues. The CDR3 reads CASSTIQGTYTF. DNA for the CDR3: TGTGCCAGCAGCACGATTCAGGGGACCTACACCTTC.

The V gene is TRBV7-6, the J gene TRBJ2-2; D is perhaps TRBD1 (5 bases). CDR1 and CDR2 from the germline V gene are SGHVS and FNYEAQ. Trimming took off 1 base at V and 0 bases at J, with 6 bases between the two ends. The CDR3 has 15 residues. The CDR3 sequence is CASSLGRANTGELFF. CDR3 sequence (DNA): TGTGCCAGCAGCTTAGGCAGGGCGAACACCGGGGAGCTGTTTTTT.

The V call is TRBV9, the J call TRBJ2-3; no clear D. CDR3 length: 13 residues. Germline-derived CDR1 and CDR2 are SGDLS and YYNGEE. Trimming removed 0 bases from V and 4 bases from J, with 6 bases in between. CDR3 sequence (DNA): TGTGCCAGCAGCGTAGCTTTAGCAGATACGCAGTATTTT. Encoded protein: CASSVALADTQYF.

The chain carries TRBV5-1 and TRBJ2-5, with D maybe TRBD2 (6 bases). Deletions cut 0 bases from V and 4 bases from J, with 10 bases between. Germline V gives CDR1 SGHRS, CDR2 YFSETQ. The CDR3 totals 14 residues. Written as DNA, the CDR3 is TGCGCCAGCAGCTTGGGCCCGCGGGGAGAGACCCAGTACTTC. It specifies CASSLGPRGETQYF.

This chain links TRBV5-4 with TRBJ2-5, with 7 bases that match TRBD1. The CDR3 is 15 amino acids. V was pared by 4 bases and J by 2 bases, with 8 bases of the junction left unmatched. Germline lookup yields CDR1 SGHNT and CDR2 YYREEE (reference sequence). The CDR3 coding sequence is TGTGCCAGCAGCCATAGACGGGACAGACAAGAGACCCAGTACTTC. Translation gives CASSHRRDRQETQYF.